This is a list of T cell receptor beta chains from one sample in a study of T cells in Graves' hyperthyroidism and ophthalmopathy. In TCRdb, the multiplex PCR reads were re-called with MiXCR into one record per CDR3 protein. The table records some 510,000 distinct CDR3 sequences, less than 25% of them present only once. The sequencing input was blood. These receptor sequences come from a man younger than 35 with Graves' hyperthyroidism. The CDR3 runs from the conserved cysteine through the conserved F or W. Each record gives: clone size, J gene, D gene, V gene, CDR3 protein, CDR3 DNA. A D gene is named only where the DNA matches it firmly. The size of a clone is reported for some rows only, either as once, few or many, or as a class for expanded clones.

>many|TRBJ1-2|-|TRBV6-1
CASSAQGTRGYTF
TGTGCCAGCAGTGCGCAGGGGACCCGAGGCTACACCTTC
>few|TRBJ2-5|-|TRBV7-6
CASTLEDLSQAETQYF
TGTGCCAGCACCCTTGAAGACCTATCACAAGCAGAGACCCAGTACTTC
>many|TRBJ2-5|TRBD2|TRBV28
CASRTGGEETQYF
TGTGCCAGCAGGACGGGGGGGGAAGAGACCCAGTACTTC
>many|TRBJ2-7|-|TRBV6-5
CASSYSTVNEQYF
TGTGCCAGCAGTTACTCGACTGTGAACGAGCAGTACTTC
>many|TRBJ1-1|-|TRBV12-3/TRBV12-4
CASSPGGAGEAFF
TGTGCCAGCAGTCCGGGGGGCGCGGGTGAAGCTTTCTTT
>many|TRBJ2-2|TRBD2|TRBV15
CATRSTGGGTGELFF
TGTGCCACCCGCAGCACCGGGGGGGGGACCGGGGAGCTGTTTTTT
>few|TRBJ2-6|-|TRBV29-1
CSVEQGTGANVLTF
TGCAGCGTTGAGCAGGGGACGGGGGCCAACGTCCTGACTTTC
>-|TRBJ1-2|TRBD1|TRBV7-2
CASIVKTGGVYGYTF
TGTGCCAGCATCGTAAAGACAGGGGGCGTCTATGGCTACACCTTC
>-|TRBJ1-1|TRBD1|TRBV6-4
CASSSIDRGAEAFF
TGTGCCAGCAGTTCCATCGACAGGGGGGCCGAAGCTTTCTTT
>few|TRBJ2-7|-|TRBV2
CASNRGAGAYEQYF
TGTGCCAGCAATCGGGGTGCCGGAGCCTACGAGCAGTACTTC
>many|TRBJ1-5|-|TRBV6-1
CASSPQVSNQPQHF
TGTGCCAGCAGCCCCCAAGTTAGCAATCAGCCCCAGCATTTT
>-|TRBJ2-5|-|TRBV3-1
CASSQDQNSQETQYF
TGTGCCAGCAGCCAAGATCAGAACAGTCAAGAGACCCAGTACTTC
>-|TRBJ2-7|-|TRBV6-2/TRBV6-3
CASIDRHSYEQYF
TGTGCCAGCATAGACAGGCACTCCTACGAGCAGTACTTC
>-|TRBJ2-7|TRBD1|TRBV7-9
CASSLPGGGYEQYF
TGTGCCAGCAGCTTACCAGGGGGCGGTTACGAGCAGTACTTC
>many|TRBJ1-5|-|TRBV11-2
CASSWDPEKPQHF
TGTGCCAGCAGCTGGGACCCGGAGAAGCCCCAGCATTTT
>-|TRBJ1-1|-|TRBV6-4
CASRRSQGSNTEAFF
TGTGCCAGCAGAAGATCCCAGGGGTCGAACACTGAAGCTTTCTTT
>-|TRBJ1-1|TRBD1|TRBV28
CASTPVRKDRGVGAFF
TGTGCCAGCACCCCGGTGCGGAAAGACAGGGGAGTTGGAGCTTTCTTT
>few|TRBJ1-1|-|TRBV4-1
CASSPARRTEAFF
TGCGCCAGCAGCCCAGCCCGACGCACTGAAGCTTTCTTT
>many|TRBJ2-5|-|TRBV12-3/TRBV12-4
CASSSANWRGGQGGETQYF
TGTGCCAGCAGTTCGGCAAATTGGCGTGGAGGCCAGGGGGGCGAGACCCAGTACTTC
>-|TRBJ1-1|-|TRBV6-5
CASSYSLGEYTEAFF
TGTGCCAGCAGTTACTCCCTCGGGGAATACACTGAAGCTTTCTTT
>many|TRBJ2-5|-|TRBV30
CACEGLGETQYF
TGTGCCTGTGAGGGGTTGGGGGAGACCCAGTACTTC
>many|TRBJ2-2|-|TRBV12-3/TRBV12-4
CASSLRQDGELFF
TGTGCCAGCAGCCTCCGGCAGGACGGGGAGCTGTTTTTT
>many|TRBJ1-5|TRBD1|TRBV7-8
CASSPEGARQPQHF
TGTGCCAGCAGCCCCGAGGGGGCACGACAGCCCCAGCATTTT
>many|TRBJ2-7|TRBD1|TRBV5-1
CASSLVGQGRSYEQYF
TGCGCCAGCAGCTTGGTCGGACAGGGACGGAGCTACGAGCAGTACTTC
>many|TRBJ2-7|-|TRBV6-8
CASSYSNSIDYEQYF
TGTGCCAGCAGTTACTCCAATAGCATAGACTACGAGCAGTACTTC
>many|TRBJ2-7|TRBD1|TRBV28
CASTVPGQGPYEQYF
TGTGCCAGCACCGTCCCGGGACAGGGACCCTACGAGCAGTACTTC
>few|TRBJ2-5|TRBD1|TRBV6-1
CASSGRDRLETQYF
TGTGCCAGCAGTGGCCGGGACAGGCTAGAGACCCAGTACTTC
>-|TRBJ2-5|-|TRBV7-2
CASSLNRNQETQYF
TGTGCCAGCAGCTTGAATAGGAATCAAGAGACCCAGTACTTC
>many|TRBJ2-7|-|TRBV5-4
CASSITGYEQYF
TGTGCCAGCAGCATAACAGGCTACGAGCAGTACTTC
>-|TRBJ2-6|-|TRBV15
CATSRAGGSGANVLTF
TGTGCCACCAGCAGAGCCGGAGGGTCCGGGGCCAACGTCCTGACTTTC
>-|TRBJ1-3|-|TRBV27
CASSLSEKDRSSGNTIYF
TGTGCCAGCAGTTTATCTGAAAAGGACAGAAGCTCTGGAAACACCATATATTTT
>many|TRBJ1-5|-|TRBV28
CASSLIGQVSNQPQHF
TGTGCCAGCAGTTTAATCGGCCAGGTCAGCAATCAGCCCCAGCATTTT
>-|TRBJ2-5|TRBD2|TRBV6-5
CASSYLGGFRIETQYF
TGTGCCAGCAGTTACCTGGGGGGGTTTAGGATCGAGACCCAGTACTTC
>-|TRBJ2-7|-|TRBV7-2
CASSSQGVYEQYF
TGTGCCAGCAGCTCGCAGGGTGTCTACGAGCAGTACTTC
>-|TRBJ2-5|-|TRBV11-2
CASSPGGAGRFGETQYF
TGTGCCAGCAGCCCGGGTGGGGCGGGACGGTTTGGAGAGACCCAGTACTTC
>-|TRBJ2-7|-|TRBV7-8
CASSSMHNSYEQYF
TGTGCCAGCAGCTCCATGCATAACTCCTACGAGCAGTACTTC
>many|TRBJ1-5|-|TRBV4-1
CASSQGQADQPQHF
TGCGCCAGCAGCCAAGGGCAGGCGGATCAGCCCCAGCATTTT
>many|TRBJ1-2|TRBD1|TRBV11-2
CASSLLSGTGNFGYTF
TGTGCCAGCAGCCTTCTTTCCGGGACAGGGAACTTCGGCTACACCTTC
>many|TRBJ2-5|-|TRBV18
CASSPLRRPETQYF
TGTGCCAGCTCACCATTGCGACGCCCAGAGACCCAGTACTTC
>many|TRBJ1-1|TRBD1|TRBV4-2
CASSPGGTVGGGTEAFF
TGTGCCAGCAGCCCGGGGGGGACAGTGGGAGGTGGGACTGAAGCTTTCTTT
>many|TRBJ1-1|-|TRBV20-1
CSAAWGRTEAFF
TGCAGTGCTGCCTGGGGACGAACTGAAGCTTTCTTT
>-|TRBJ2-7|-|TRBV27
CASSLGLPPTYEQYF
TGTGCCAGCAGTTTAGGGCTACCACCAACCTACGAGCAGTACTTC
>many|TRBJ1-5|TRBD1|TRBV12-3/TRBV12-4
CASSLGQGIDQPQHF
TGTGCCAGCAGTCTGGGACAGGGTATCGATCAGCCCCAGCATTTT
>few|TRBJ2-7|-|TRBV12-3/TRBV12-4
CASRGGMVSEQYF
TGTGCCAGCCGTGGAGGGATGGTTAGCGAGCAGTACTTC
>many|TRBJ1-1|-|TRBV30
CAWSTSTEAFF
TGTGCCTGGAGCACAAGCACTGAAGCTTTCTTT
>few|TRBJ1-5|TRBD1|TRBV28
CASSSPGGGNQPQHF
TGTGCCAGCAGTTCTCCAGGGGGCGGCAATCAGCCCCAGCATTTT